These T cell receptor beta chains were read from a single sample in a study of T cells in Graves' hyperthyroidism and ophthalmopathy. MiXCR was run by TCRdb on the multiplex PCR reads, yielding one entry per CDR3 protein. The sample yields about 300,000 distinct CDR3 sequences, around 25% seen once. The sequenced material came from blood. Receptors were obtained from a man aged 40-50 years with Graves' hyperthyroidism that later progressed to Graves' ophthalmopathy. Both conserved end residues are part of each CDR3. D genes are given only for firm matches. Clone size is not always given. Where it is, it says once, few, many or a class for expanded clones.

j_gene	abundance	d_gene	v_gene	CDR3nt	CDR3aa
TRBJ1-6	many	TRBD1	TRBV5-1	TGCGCCAGCAGCTTGGACAGGGGGGACAATTCACCCCTCCACTTT	CASSLDRGDNSPLHF
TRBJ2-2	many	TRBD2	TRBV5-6	TGTGCCAGCAGCTTAAGACTAGCGGGAGTGTACACCGGGGAGCTGTTTTTT	CASSLRLAGVYTGELFF
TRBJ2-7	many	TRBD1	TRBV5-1	TGCGCCAGCAGCGAAACGGGACAGGGGCACTACGAGCAGTACTTC	CASSETGQGHYEQYF
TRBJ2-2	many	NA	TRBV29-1	TGCAGCGTTGAGGGGGATACCGGGGAGCTGGTTTTT	CSVEGDTGELVF
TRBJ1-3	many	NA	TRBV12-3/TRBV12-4	TGTGCCAGCAGTACTACATCGAGCTCTGGAAACACCATATATTTT	CASSTTSSSGNTIYF
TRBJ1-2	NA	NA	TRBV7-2	TGTGCCAGCAGCTTAGCGATTCCAGGGTTTAGTGGCTACACCTTC	CASSLAIPGFSGYTF
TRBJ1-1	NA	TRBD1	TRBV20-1	TGCAGTGCTAGACCAACAGGGGTGACGAACACTGAAGCTTTCTTT	CSARPTGVTNTEAFF
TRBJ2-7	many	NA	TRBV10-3	TGTGCCATCAGTGAGTCAGAGGGGACCCACTACGAGCAGTACTTC	CAISESEGTHYEQYF
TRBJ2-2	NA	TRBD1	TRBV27	TGTGCCAGCAGTGAGGACAGGATGGGCACCGGGGAGCTGTTTTTT	CASSEDRMGTGELFF
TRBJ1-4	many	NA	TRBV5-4	TGTGCCAGCAGCTTTGTGAAGAGTCGAGCAACTAATGAAAAACTGTTTTTT	CASSFVKSRATNEKLFF
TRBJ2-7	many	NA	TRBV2	TGTGCCAGCTCCAGGAACCCCTACGAGCAGTACTTC	CASSRNPYEQYF
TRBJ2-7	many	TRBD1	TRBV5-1	TGCGCCAGCAGCTTACAGGGGCTTCTCTACGAGCAGTACTTC	CASSLQGLLYEQYF
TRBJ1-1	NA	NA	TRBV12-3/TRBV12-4	TGTGCCAGCAGTTTAAGCGCCGACAGGTGGGGAGTTGCTTTCTTT	CASSLSADRWGVAFF
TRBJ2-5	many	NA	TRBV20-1	TGCAGTGCTATACCGGGAAACCAAGAGACCCAGTACTTC	CSAIPGNQETQYF
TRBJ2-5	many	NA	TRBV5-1	TGCGCCAGCAGCACGGCTCAGGGCTCTCAAGAGACCCAGTACTTC	CASSTAQGSQETQYF
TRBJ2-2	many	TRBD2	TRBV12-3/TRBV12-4	TGTGCCAGCAGTCCCTCACTAGCGGGGCAAACCGGGGAGCTGTTTTTT	CASSPSLAGQTGELFF
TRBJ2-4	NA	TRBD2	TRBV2	TGTGCCAGCGCCCAAGGAGCTAGCGGGGGGGCGGGAGCCAAAAACATTCAGTACTTC	CASAQGASGGAGAKNIQYF
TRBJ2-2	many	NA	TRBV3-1	TGTGCCAGCAGCCACGGTAGGGGGGAGCTGTTTTTT	CASSHGRGELFF
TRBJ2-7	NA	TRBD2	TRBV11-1	TGTGCCAGCAGCTTAAGCGGGAGTGGGACCTTATACGAGCAGTACTTC	CASSLSGSGTLYEQYF
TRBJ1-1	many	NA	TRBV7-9	TGTGCCAGCAGCACCTCGAGAACAGGGAATACTGAAGCTTTCTTT	CASSTSRTGNTEAFF
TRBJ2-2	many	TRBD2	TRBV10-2	TGCGCCAGCAGTGAGTCGGTTGATAGCGGGACCACCGGGGAGCTGTTTTTT	CASSESVDSGTTGELFF
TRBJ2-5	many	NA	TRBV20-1	TGCAGTGCTAGAGATCAAATGAAACAAGAGACCCAGTACTTC	CSARDQMKQETQYF
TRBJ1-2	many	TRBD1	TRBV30	TGTGCCTGGAGTGTACAGAGGACAGGGGGCTACACCTTC	CAWSVQRTGGYTF
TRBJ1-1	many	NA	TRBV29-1	TGCAGCGTTGAAGGGAGAGCCAACACTGAAGCTTTCTTT	CSVEGRANTEAFF
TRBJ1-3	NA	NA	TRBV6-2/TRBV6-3	TGTGCCAGCAGTCCAAGGGCGACAGGTCCCTCTGGAAACACCATATATTTT	CASSPRATGPSGNTIYF
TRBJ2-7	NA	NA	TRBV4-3	TGCGCCAGCAGCCAAGAGGCCTCGACCTACGAGCAGTACTTC	CASSQEASTYEQYF
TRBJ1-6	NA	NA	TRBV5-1	TGCGCCAGCAGCTCATCAGGGTTACCCCTCCACTTT	CASSSSGLPLHF
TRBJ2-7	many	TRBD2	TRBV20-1	TGCAGTGCTCCCGTAAGAGATAGCGGGGTCTACGAGCAGTACTTC	CSAPVRDSGVYEQYF
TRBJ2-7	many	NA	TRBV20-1	TGCAGTGCTAGAGAAAAAGTGAGCGGTTCTAGTAAGTACGAGCAGTACTTC	CSAREKVSGSSKYEQYF
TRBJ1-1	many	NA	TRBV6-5	TGTGCCAGCAGGCGTTCGGGTCACACTGAAGCTTTCTTT	CASRRSGHTEAFF
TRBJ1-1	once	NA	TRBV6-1	TGTGCCAGCAGTGAGCAGGGGAGAACTGAAGCTTTCTTT	CASSEQGRTEAFF
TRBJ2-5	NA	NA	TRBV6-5	TGTGCCGGCAGTTACTCGTTCGAGACCCAGTACTTC	CAGSYSFETQYF
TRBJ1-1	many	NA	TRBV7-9	NA	CASSLVGPGSF
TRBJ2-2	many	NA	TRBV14	TGTGCCAGCAGCCCCCGACTCACCGGGGAGCTGTTTTTT	CASSPRLTGELFF
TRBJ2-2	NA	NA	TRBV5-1	TGCGCCAGCGTGAAAGACTCCACCGGGGAGCTGTTTTTT	CASVKDSTGELFF
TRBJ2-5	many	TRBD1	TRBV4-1	TGCGCCAGCAGCCTGACAGGGGCCCAAGCCCAGTACTTC	CASSLTGAQAQYF
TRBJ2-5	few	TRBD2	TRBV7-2	TGTGCCAGCAGCTTCTGGGGAGGGGAAGAGACCCAGTACTTC	CASSFWGGEETQYF
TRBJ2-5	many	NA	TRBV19	TGTGCCAGTAGTGTAGGGTTGCGGACGCAAGAGACCCAGTACTTC	CASSVGLRTQETQYF
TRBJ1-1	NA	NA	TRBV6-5	TGTGCCAGCAGTTACTCGAGGGCAGGGCGAAGGAACACTGAAGCTTTCTTT	CASSYSRAGRRNTEAFF
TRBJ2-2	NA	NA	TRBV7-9	TGTGCCAGCAGCCCCACCGGGACCCCGGACGGGGAGCTGTTTTTT	CASSPTGTPDGELFF
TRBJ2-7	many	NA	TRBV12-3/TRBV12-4	TGTGCCAGCGGCGGGACGACCTCCTACGAGCAGTACTTC	CASGGTTSYEQYF
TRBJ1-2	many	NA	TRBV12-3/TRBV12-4	TGTGCCAGCAGTTTTAGGCTCCTCGGGGGCTACACCTTC	CASSFRLLGGYTF
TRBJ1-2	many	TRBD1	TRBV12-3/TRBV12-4	TGTGCCAGCAGTATGACAGGGGGCTACACCTTC	CASSMTGGYTF
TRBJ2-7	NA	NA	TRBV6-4	TGTGCCAGCACCACTTCGGGCGCCAACTACGAGCAGTACTTC	CASTTSGANYEQYF
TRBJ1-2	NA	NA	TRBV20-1	TGCAGTGCTGGAGAAGCCGGGGCTCGAGGGGGTTTTGGCTACACCTTC	CSAGEAGARGGFGYTF
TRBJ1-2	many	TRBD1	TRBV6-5	TGTGCCAGCAGTTACGGGACAGGGTTGGGCTACACCTTC	CASSYGTGLGYTF
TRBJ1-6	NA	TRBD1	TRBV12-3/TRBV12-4	TGTGCCAGCAGTGACGACAGGGGAGGCTCACCCCTCCACTTT	CASSDDRGGSPLHF
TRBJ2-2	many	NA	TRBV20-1	TGCAGTGCTAGTGGGCTTTCTACGGGGGAGCTGTTTTTT	CSASGLSTGELFF